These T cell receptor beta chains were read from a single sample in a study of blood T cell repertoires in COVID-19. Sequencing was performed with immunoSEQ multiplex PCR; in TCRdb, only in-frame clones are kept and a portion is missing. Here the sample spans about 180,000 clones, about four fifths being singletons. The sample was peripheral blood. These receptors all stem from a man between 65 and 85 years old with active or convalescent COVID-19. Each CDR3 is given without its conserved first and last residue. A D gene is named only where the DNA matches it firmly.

cdr3_aa: ASGRDLGYGYT
v_call: TRBV12-5
d_call: NA

cdr3_aa: ASGFGAVGTEAF
v_call: TRBV12-5
d_call: NA

cdr3_aa: ASSYYAGGPYEQY
v_call: TRBV6-5
d_call: TRBD2

cdr3_aa: ASSFAWCGALFEQY
v_call: TRBV27
d_call: NA

cdr3_aa: ASSVEQGNSPLH
v_call: TRBV19
d_call: NA

cdr3_aa: ASSQDGKNTEAF
v_call: TRBV25-1
d_call: NA

cdr3_aa: ASSLSLGQGYNSPLH
v_call: TRBV7-9
d_call: NA

cdr3_aa: ASSPHRTSWDGGETQY
v_call: TRBV7-2
d_call: TRBD2

cdr3_aa: SVSVGQGYGYT
v_call: TRBV29-1
d_call: TRBD1

cdr3_aa: ASSFSDRIYEQY
v_call: TRBV5-1
d_call: NA

cdr3_aa: ASSPGTGIFGEQY
v_call: TRBV6-5
d_call: TRBD1

cdr3_aa: SAAGVYEQY
v_call: TRBV20-1
d_call: TRBD2

cdr3_aa: ARADRDEGYT
v_call: TRBV27
d_call: TRBD1

cdr3_aa: ASSMPGDGNTIY
v_call: TRBV19
d_call: NA

cdr3_aa: ASSLGQGGNTEAF
v_call: TRBV3-1/TRBV3-2
d_call: TRBD1

cdr3_aa: ASSYGGGTEAF
v_call: TRBV6-6
d_call: NA

cdr3_aa: ASSPLNTEAF
v_call: TRBV7-8
d_call: NA

cdr3_aa: ASSQFYTGGEGTQY
v_call: TRBV14
d_call: TRBD1

cdr3_aa: AITLRRSTDTQY
v_call: TRBV10-3
d_call: NA

cdr3_aa: ATSRGAGKSPEQY
v_call: TRBV15
d_call: TRBD2

cdr3_aa: ASTPGEGRTEAF
v_call: TRBV14
d_call: NA

cdr3_aa: ASSMGQGQTPLH
v_call: TRBV7-9
d_call: TRBD1

cdr3_aa: ASTAGGPQQY
v_call: TRBV12-3/TRBV12-4
d_call: TRBD2

cdr3_aa: ASSLTSGSNNEQF
v_call: TRBV18
d_call: TRBD2

cdr3_aa: ASSFSSGTETYGEQY
v_call: TRBV7-2
d_call: NA

cdr3_aa: ASKPLAGGSGNEQF
v_call: TRBV5-6
d_call: TRBD2

cdr3_aa: ASRGGISTDTQY
v_call: TRBV14
d_call: TRBD2